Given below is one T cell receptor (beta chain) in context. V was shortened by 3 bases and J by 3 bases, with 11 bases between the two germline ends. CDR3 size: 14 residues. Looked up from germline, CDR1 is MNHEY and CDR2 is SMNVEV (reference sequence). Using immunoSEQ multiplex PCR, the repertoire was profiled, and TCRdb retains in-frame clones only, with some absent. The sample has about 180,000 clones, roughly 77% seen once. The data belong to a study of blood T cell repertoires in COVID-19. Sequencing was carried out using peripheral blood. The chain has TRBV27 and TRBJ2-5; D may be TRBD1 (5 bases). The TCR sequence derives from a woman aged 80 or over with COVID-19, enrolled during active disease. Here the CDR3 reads CASSFVGAEETQYF. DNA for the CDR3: TGTGCCAGCAGTTTCGTAGGGGCTGAAGAGACCCAGTACTTC.